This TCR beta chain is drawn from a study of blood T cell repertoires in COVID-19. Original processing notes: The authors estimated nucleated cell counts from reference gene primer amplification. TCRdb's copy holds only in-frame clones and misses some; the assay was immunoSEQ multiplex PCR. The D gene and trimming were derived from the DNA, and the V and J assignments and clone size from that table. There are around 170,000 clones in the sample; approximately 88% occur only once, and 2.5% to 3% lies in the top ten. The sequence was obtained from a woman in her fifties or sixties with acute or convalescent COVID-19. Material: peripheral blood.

The CDR3 protein is CASWGTSGTTAYEQYF. In nucleotides, the CDR3 is TGTGCCAGCTGGGGGACTAGCGGGACTACTGCCTACGAGCAGTACTTC. The rearrangement links TRBV18 to TRBJ2-7, with 13 bases matching TRBD2. Germline V gene data show CDR1 as KGHSH and CDR2 as LQKENI. The length of the CDR3 is 16 residues. V shed 7 bases and J 2 bases; nucleotides not matched to a gene: 8.